This note documents a single T cell receptor (beta chain) sequence. What it recognizes is unknown. The germline CDR1 and CDR2 sequences are SGHRS and YFSETQ. The CDR3 is made up of 15 amino acids. V shed 5 bases, J shed 3 bases, and the junction held 4 bases outside the gene matches. Amplification used 60 Vbeta primers and 13 Jbeta primers. Sequencing was performed with immunoSEQ multiplex PCR; in TCRdb, only in-frame clones are kept and a portion is missing. The sample has about 120,000 clones, about 80% seen once. The record originates from a study of cytomegalovirus exposure and HLA in healthy donors. Study results and limitations: V- and J-gene trimming of TCR beta was linked (in a later analysis) to a missense DCLRE1C variant.

V is TRBV5-1 and J is TRBJ2-3; TRBD1 matches 12 bases. Source material: PBMCs. This TCR derives from a woman between 40 and 50 years old in good health and CMV-seropositive. In DNA, the CDR3 is TGCGCCAGCAGTAGGGACAGGGGGCGGACAGATACGCAGTATTTT. It specifies CASSRDRGRTDTQYF.